This T cell receptor beta chain was recorded in a study of blood T cell repertoires in COVID-19. Across the study: Samples of COVID-19 (acute and convalescent) were obtained from the United States, Italy and Spain. Nucleic acid was either cDNA or gDNA, and it came from T cells, B-cell-depleted T cells, or PBMCs.

V was clipped by 6 bases and J by 0 bases, with 9 bases between them. Germline CDR1 MDHEN, CDR2 SYDVKM. The length of the CDR3 is 13 residues. In the source study's methods: Estimates of nucleated cell counts were drawn from the amplification of reference gene primers. Sequencing used immunoSEQ multiplex PCR; TCRdb keeps in-frame clones, though not all of them. The V and J calls and the clone size are those of that table, but D and trimming were determined from the DNA. The profile covers about 250,000 clones, with 88% appearing a single time and under 8% taken by the ten largest. The chain carries TRBV28 and TRBJ2-7; D unclear. This receptor was identified in a woman between 25 and 40 years old with COVID-19, enrolled during active disease. The sequenced material came from peripheral blood. CDR3 nucleotides: TGTGCCAGCAGATCTGACAACTCCTACGAGCAGTACTTC. This codes for CASRSDNSYEQYF.